A single sample gave rise to the 13 T cell receptor beta chains below, sequenced in a study of cytomegalovirus exposure and HLA in healthy donors. The PCR employed 60 Vbeta primers together with 13 Jbeta primers. The assay was immunoSEQ multiplex PCR, and TCRdb's table has in-frame clones only and misses some. The sample yields 100,000 to 150,000 clones, more than 65% seen once. The sample consisted of PBMCs. Receptors originate from a man aged 18 to 29 in good health and CMV-seropositive.

The V gene is TRBV10-3, the J gene TRBJ2-7, with TRBD1 as a possible D gene (5 bases). V lost 7 bases and J lost 7, with 20 bases in between. CDR1 is ENHRY and CDR2 is SYGVKD in the germline V gene. CDR3 length: 14 amino acids. CDR3 protein: CAITGDPDSGEQYF. The CDR3 DNA follows: TGTGCCATCACCGGAGACCCTGACTCAGGGGAGCAGTACTTC.

The chain joins TRBV5-1 to TRBJ2-2; maybe TRBD1 (6 bases). The V end was cut by 5 bases, the J end by 4 bases, with 18 bases between. The CDR3 is 16 amino acids. Germline lookup yields CDR1 SGHRS and CDR2 YFSETQ. The CDR3 spells CASSAQGGFRTGELFF. The CDR3 DNA reads as TGCGCCAGCAGTGCCCAAGGGGGATTTCGCACCGGGGAGCTGTTTTTT.

The chain is built from TRBV19 and TRBJ2-1; 10 bases align to TRBD1. Per germline, CDR1 LNHDA and CDR2 SQIVND (reference sequence). V was clipped by 1 base and J by 9 bases; unmatched bases: 6. The CDR3 covers 15 residues. This chain's CDR3 is CASSIVKTGGGEQFF. In DNA, the CDR3 is TGTGCCAGTAGTATAGTAAAGACAGGGGGCGGTGAGCAGTTCTTC. Variable domain in full (rest from reference TRBV19 and TRBJ2-1): DGGITQSPKYLFRKEGQNVTLSCEQNLNHDAMYWYRQDPGQGLRLIYYSQIVNDFQKGDIAEGYSVSREKKESFPLTVTSAQKNPTAFYLCASSIVKTGGGEQFFGPGTRLTVL.

The chain couples TRBV9 to TRBJ2-3; 7 nucleotides match TRBD2. The CDR3 covers 16 residues. The V and J ends lost 4 bases and 3 bases, in that order; junction bases with no gene match: 11. Germline CDR1 reads SGDLS; CDR2 reads YYNGEE. CDR3 sequence reads: CASSTGLSRTTDTQYF. The CDR3 bases are TGTGCCAGCAGCACGGGACTAAGTAGGACTACAGATACGCAGTATTTT.

The chain links TRBV6-1 to TRBJ2-7, with 11 nucleotides matching TRBD1. V shed 6 bases, J shed 3 bases, and the junction held 1 base outside the gene matches. The CDR3 length is 13 residues. CDR1 is MNHNS, CDR2 SASEGT, per germline. The CDR3 DNA is TGTGCCAGCAGGGGGACAGGGGGCTACGAGCAGTACTTC. This encodes CASRGTGGYEQYF.

The chain uses TRBV5-4 and TRBJ1-3, with unresolved D. Germline V gene data show CDR1 as SGHNT and CDR2 as YYREEE (reference sequence). The CDR3 spans 15 residues. V lost 2 bases and J 4 bases, leaving 13 bases between the germline ends. The CDR3 spells CASSFGVSGGNTIYF. CDR3 sequence (DNA): TGTGCCAGCAGCTTCGGGGTCTCTGGAGGAAACACCATATATTTT.

This chain links TRBV4-3 with TRBJ1-5; D is uncertain. The ends were cut back, 4 bases at V and 4 bases at J, with 14 bases in the middle. CDR1 and CDR2 (germline): LGHNA, YSLEER. There are 15 residues in the CDR3. Here the CDR3 reads CASSLQAHGNQPQHF. The CDR3 bases are TGCGCCAGCAGCCTCCAAGCTCACGGGAATCAGCCCCAGCATTTT.

This chain links TRBV14 with TRBJ1-2, with D perhaps TRBD1 (5 bases). Between the trimmed V and J ends, which lost 1 base and 4 bases, there was a span of 10 bases. Germline loops: CDR1 SGHDN, CDR2 FVKESK. CDR3 length equals 14 residues. The CDR3 loop is CASSQARDPYGYTF. CDR3 coding DNA: TGTGCCAGCAGCCAAGCCAGGGATCCCTATGGCTACACCTTC.

This chain uses TRBV11-2 with TRBJ2-3; TRBD2 agrees at 7 bases. The trim removed 1 base at V and 0 bases at J, leaving 1 base unmatched. There are 15 residues in the CDR3. Germline V CDR1 and CDR2: SGHAT, FQNNGV. The CDR3 loop is CASSLGAGSTDTQYF. In DNA form, the CDR3 reads TGTGCCAGCAGCTTAGGAGCGGGGAGCACAGATACGCAGTATTTT.

The rearrangement uses TRBV5-5 and TRBJ2-4, with 7 bases matching TRBD1. The CDR3 runs 16 residues. With 3 bases clipped from V and 0 bases from J, the junction kept 6 bases outside the gene matches. Looked up from germline, CDR1 is SGHKS and CDR2 is YYEKEE (reference sequence). The CDR3 loop reads CASSSRDSLAKNIQYF. CDR3 nucleotides: TGTGCCAGCAGCTCCCGGGACAGCCTAGCCAAAAACATTCAGTACTTC.

The rearrangement joins TRBV5-4 to TRBJ2-7; 9 bases fit TRBD1. This CDR3 has 16 amino acids. With 4 bases clipped from V and 1 base from J, the junction kept 9 bases outside the gene matches. Germline V gene lookup returns CDR1 SGHNT and CDR2 YYREEE (reference sequence). This CDR3 reads CASSPTTGGASYEQYF. The CDR3 DNA reads TGTGCCAGCAGCCCTACCACAGGGGGCGCATCCTACGAGCAGTACTTC.

The chain recombines TRBV12-1 with TRBJ2-1; no check of the table's D call, TRBD2, against the DNA was made. TRBV12-1 is listed as a pseudogene. The CDR3 runs 19 residues. CDR3 sequence (DNA): TGTGCCAGCAGCGATGCGACAGGGTTAGGACTAGCGGGGATCAATGAGCAGTTCTTC. Its protein is CASSDATGLGLAGINEQFF.

The chain employs TRBV4-3 and TRBJ2-3; tentatively, D is TRBD2 (6 bases). The CDR3 extends over 13 amino acids. The germline V and J ends were trimmed by 4 bases and 5 bases, with 10 bases remaining between them. Germline values: CDR1 LGHNA, CDR2 YSLEER. CDR3 sequence (DNA): TGCGCCAGCAGCCCCCGGAGGGGAGATACGCAGTATTTT. It encodes CASSPRRGDTQYF.